This T cell receptor (beta chain) is from a study of blood T cell repertoires in COVID-19. Original handling: Amplification of reference gene primers provided the estimated nucleated cell counts. Produced via immunoSEQ multiplex PCR; TCRdb's table is partial and in-frame only. Clone size and V and J calls were adopted from that table, with D and trimming inferred from the DNA. The repertoire holds over 350,000 clones, with more than 75% as singletons. The germline gives CDR1 SSHAT, CDR2 FNYEAQ (reference sequence). The CDR3 is 16 residues long. With 2 bases clipped from V and 2 bases from J, the junction kept 7 bases outside the gene matches. The study drew participants aged about 18 to 90 years from some 23 US areas. Researchers sorted participants into cohorts using their self-reported clinical history.

The V call is TRBV7-7, the J call TRBJ2-5; 8 bases match TRBD2. The sequence was collected from a woman aged 25 to 39 with acute COVID-19. The material sequenced was PBMCs or T cells enriched from blood (not recorded which). The CDR3 DNA follows: TGTGCCAGCAGCTTACGGGGGGGGCAGGTTCAAGAGACCCAGTACTTC. This gives the protein CASSLRGGQVQETQYF.